This is a list of T cell receptor beta chains from one sample in a study of blood T cell repertoires in COVID-19. Method: immunoSEQ multiplex PCR; TCRdb's copy keeps in-frame clones and lacks some. The table records approximately 400,000 clones, 91% of them present only once. The material sequenced was PBMCs or T cells enriched from blood (not recorded which). These receptors all come from a woman aged 35 to 49 who had been exposed to COVID-19. The CDR3 runs from the conserved cysteine through the conserved F or W. The D gene is left open where the match is weak. Clone size is not always given. Where it is, it says once, few, many or a class for expanded clones.

TGTGCCAGTAGTATAAAGGGGACAGGGGTGAATAATTCACCCCTCCACTTT	CASSIKGTGVNNSPLHF	TRBD1	TRBV19	TRBJ1-6	NA
TGTGCCAGCAGCGGCGAGGCCGGGGAAAGAACTAACTATGGCTACACCTTC	CASSGEAGERTNYGYTF	NA	TRBV21-1	TRBJ1-2	NA
TGTGCCAGCAGCCCTTCGGGGAGTTCAAATCAGCCCCAGCATTTT	CASSPSGSSNQPQHF	NA	TRBV6-2/TRBV6-3	TRBJ1-5	NA
TGTGCCAGCAGTTTTATGGGGCGGGAGCAGTACTTC	CASSFMGREQYF	NA	TRBV12-3/TRBV12-4	TRBJ2-7	NA
TGTGCCTGGAGTGTAGGGACAGCGGGCACTGAAGCTTTCTTT	CAWSVGTAGTEAFF	TRBD1	TRBV30	TRBJ1-1	NA
TGCGCCAGCAGCATTCGACTAGCGGGGGACACCGGGGAGCTGTTTTTT	CASSIRLAGDTGELFF	TRBD2	TRBV5-1	TRBJ2-2	NA
TGTGCCAGCACCGGTGGAGGTTCCTACGAGCAGTACTTC	CASTGGGSYEQYF	NA	TRBV2	TRBJ2-7	NA
TGTGCCAGCAGCTCCTACCGAGCCGGAAACACCATATATTTT	CASSSYRAGNTIYF	NA	TRBV11-3	TRBJ1-3	NA
TGCACCAGCAGCCAAGATTTGAGCGGGAGGGCCCCAAACACCGGGGAGCTGTTTTTT	CTSSQDLSGRAPNTGELFF	NA	TRBV1	TRBJ2-2	NA
TGCAGCGTGACAGGGGTAGGGCCCGGGGAGCTGTTTTTT	CSVTGVGPGELFF	TRBD1	TRBV29-1	TRBJ2-2	NA
TGCAGCGTTGAATCTCAGGGAGGCTATGGCTACACCTTC	CSVESQGGYGYTF	NA	TRBV29-1	TRBJ1-2	NA
TGTGCCAGCAGCTTAGTTGGGACAGTTGATGAAAAACTGTTTTTT	CASSLVGTVDEKLFF	TRBD1	TRBV7-8	TRBJ1-4	NA
TGCAGCGTGGGGGGATGGATCGCTGAAGCTTTCTTT	CSVGGWIAEAFF	NA	TRBV29-1	TRBJ1-1	NA
TGTGCCAGCAGCTTGAATGCGGGGGGGAAAGAGACCCAGTACTTC	CASSLNAGGKETQYF	TRBD2	TRBV5-4	TRBJ2-5	NA
TGTGCCAGCAGCTTAGCGCCGGTCCCCCGGAACACTGAAGCTTTCTTT	CASSLAPVPRNTEAFF	NA	TRBV7-2	TRBJ1-1	NA
TGTGCCAGCTCACCACAACGGACTAGCGGGAGTTCCTACGAGCAGTACTTC	CASSPQRTSGSSYEQYF	TRBD2	TRBV18	TRBJ2-7	NA
TGTGCCAGCAGTCCCCCCGGCGGGATACAAGAGACCCAGTACTTC	CASSPPGGIQETQYF	NA	TRBV25-1	TRBJ2-5	NA
TGTGCCAGCAGCCAAGACAGGACAGGGGGCCGCGAGCAGTACTTC	CASSQDRTGGREQYF	TRBD1	TRBV3-1/TRBV3-2	TRBJ2-7	NA
TGTGCCTGGAGACGCGACATCTCCGCTTTCTTT	CAWRRDISAFF	NA	TRBV30	TRBJ1-1	NA
TGCGCCAGCAGCTTAGGGGGAAACACTGAAGCTTTCTTT	CASSLGGNTEAFF	NA	TRBV5-1	TRBJ1-1	once
TGTGCCAGCAGTCTGGGACAGGACTATTCACCCCTCCACTTT	CASSLGQDYSPLHF	TRBD1	TRBV27	TRBJ1-6	NA
TGTGCCAGCAGTTTGGGGAGGTCGACCCAGTACTTC	CASSLGRSTQYF	NA	TRBV12-3/TRBV12-4	TRBJ2-5	NA
TGTGCCAGCAGCCTTATCCGGGACTTCCGTTGGACCCAGTACTTC	CASSLIRDFRWTQYF	NA	TRBV3-1/TRBV3-2	TRBJ2-5	NA
TGCGCCAGCAGCCAAGAGCGGGATAGCAATCAGCCCCAGCATTTT	CASSQERDSNQPQHF	NA	TRBV4-3	TRBJ1-5	NA